The clone carrying this TCR beta chain was counted at least ten times. The entry originates in a study of T cells after yellow fever vaccination. MiXCR was run by TCRdb on the 5' RACE reads, yielding one entry per CDR3 protein. The sample lists hundreds of thousands of distinct CDR3 sequences; 8.7% were seen once. The germline V gene has CDR1 LGHDT and CDR2 YNNKEL (reference sequence). V lost 4 bases to trimming and J lost 1 base, with 7 bases between them. The CDR3 has 14 amino acids. The sequence was collected from a man between 18 and 35 years old who received the YFV17D yellow fever vaccine. The sample in question was PBMCs, obtained on the day of the first yellow fever vaccination. The gene calls are TRBV3-1 and TRBJ2-2; a weak D match, TRBD2 (5 bases). CDR3 bases: TGTGCCAGCAGCCCGGACTGGAACACCGGGGAGCTGTTTTTT. Translated, it gives CASSPDWNTGELFF.